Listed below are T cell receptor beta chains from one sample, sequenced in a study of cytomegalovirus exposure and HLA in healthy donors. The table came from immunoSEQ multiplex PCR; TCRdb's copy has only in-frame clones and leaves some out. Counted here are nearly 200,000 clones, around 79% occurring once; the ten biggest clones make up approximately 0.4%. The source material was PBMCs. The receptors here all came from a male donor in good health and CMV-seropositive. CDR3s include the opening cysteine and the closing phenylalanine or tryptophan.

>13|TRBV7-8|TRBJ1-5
CASSERLSQPQHF
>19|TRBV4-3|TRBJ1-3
CASSPDPGTGGYSGNTIYF
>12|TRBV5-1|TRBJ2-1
CASGSSYNEQFF
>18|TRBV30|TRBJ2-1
CAWRKLGGRRGSYNEQFF
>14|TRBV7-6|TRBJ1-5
CASSLEAGRQPQHF
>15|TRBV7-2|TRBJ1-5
CASSLAGGGNQPQHF
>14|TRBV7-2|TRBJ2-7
CASELGVGGYEQYF
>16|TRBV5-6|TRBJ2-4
CASSWYSTLAKNIQYF
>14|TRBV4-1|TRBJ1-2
CASSQATGIYGYTF
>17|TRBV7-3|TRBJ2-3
CASSLLGPQTSTDTQYF
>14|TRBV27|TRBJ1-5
CASSPDRGVQPQHF
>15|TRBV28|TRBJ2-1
CASSFVASGTYEQFF
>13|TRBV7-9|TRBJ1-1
CASFPGFDTEAFF
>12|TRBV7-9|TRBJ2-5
CASIILEGTQYF
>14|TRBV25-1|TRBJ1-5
CASSDTGGSQPQHF
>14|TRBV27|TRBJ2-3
CASSFGLSTDTQYF
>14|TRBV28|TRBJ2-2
CASNLGRPKGELFF
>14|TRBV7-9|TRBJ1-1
CASSVGQLNTEAFF
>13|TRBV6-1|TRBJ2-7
CASSESGLDEQYF
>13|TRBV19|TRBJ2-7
CASRPQASAEQYF
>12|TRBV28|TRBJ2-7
CASSSGSYEQYF
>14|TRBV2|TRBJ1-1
CASRLLRGNTEAFF
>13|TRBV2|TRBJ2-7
CASKRRGGSEQYF
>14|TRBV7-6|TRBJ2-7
CASSFAGNNHEQYF
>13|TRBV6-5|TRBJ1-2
CASGFQGVIGYTF